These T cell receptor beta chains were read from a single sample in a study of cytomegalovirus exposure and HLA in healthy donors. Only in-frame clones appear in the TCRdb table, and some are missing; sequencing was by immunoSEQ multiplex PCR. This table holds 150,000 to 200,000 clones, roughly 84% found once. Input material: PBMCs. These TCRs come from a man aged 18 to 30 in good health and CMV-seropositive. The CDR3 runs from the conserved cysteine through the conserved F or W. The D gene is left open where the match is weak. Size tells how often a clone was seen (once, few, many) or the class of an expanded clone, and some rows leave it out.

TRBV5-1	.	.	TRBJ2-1	TGCGCCAGCAGCTCGGGACTCAGGAACTACAATGAGCAGTTCTTC	CASSSGLRNYNEQFF
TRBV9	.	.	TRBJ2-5	TGTGCCAGCAGCCCTCTAGGACAGTTCGGGGAGACCCAGTACTTC	CASSPLGQFGETQYF
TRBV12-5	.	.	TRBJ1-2	TGTGCTAGTGGGGGATTAGACAGAAACTATGGCTACACCTTC	CASGGLDRNYGYTF
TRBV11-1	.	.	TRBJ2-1	TGTGCCAGCAGCATGAGCGGTGAGCAGTTCTTC	CASSMSGEQFF
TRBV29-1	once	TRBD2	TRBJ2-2	TGCAGCGTTGTTCGGGGGGGGAACACCGGGGAGCTGTTTTTT	CSVVRGGNTGELFF
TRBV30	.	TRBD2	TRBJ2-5	TGTGCCTGGAGTGTGGGACTAGCGGGGGGGCAAGAGACCCAGTACTTC	CAWSVGLAGGQETQYF
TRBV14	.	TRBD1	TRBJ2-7	TGTGCCAGCAGCCAACTACAGGGGGCCTACGAGCAGTACTTC	CASSQLQGAYEQYF
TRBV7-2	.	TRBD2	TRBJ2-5	TGTGCCAGCAGCCCTCTAGCGGGGGGGCCTGGAGGCCTAGAGACCCAGTACTTC	CASSPLAGGPGGLETQYF
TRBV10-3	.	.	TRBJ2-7	TGTGCCATCAGTGAGCGGACAGATTCCTCCTACGAGCAGTACTTC	CAISERTDSSYEQYF
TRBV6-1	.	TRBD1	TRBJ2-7	TGTGCCAGCAGGGACAGGGTAGTCTACGAGCAGTACTTC	CASRDRVVYEQYF
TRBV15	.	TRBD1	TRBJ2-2	TGTGCCACCAGCAGGGGACAGGACAACACCGGGGAGCTGTTTTTT	CATSRGQDNTGELFF
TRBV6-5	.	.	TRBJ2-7	TGTGCCAGCAGTTATAGTGTTGGGCGCGAGCAGTACTTC	CASSYSVGREQYF
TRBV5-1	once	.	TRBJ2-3	TGCGCCAGCAGCTTGGCTGGCGGGGGCACAGATACGCAGTATTTT	CASSLAGGGTDTQYF
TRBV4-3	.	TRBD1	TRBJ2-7	TGCGCCAGCAGCCAAGCGACAGGGGAATCCTACGAGCAGTACTTC	CASSQATGESYEQYF
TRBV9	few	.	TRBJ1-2	TGTGCCAGCAGCGCCCAGGGATACTATGGCTACACCTTC	CASSAQGYYGYTF
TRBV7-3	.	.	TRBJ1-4	TGTGCCAGCAGCTTAACTGGCACGCCGAATGAAAAACTGTTTTTT	CASSLTGTPNEKLFF
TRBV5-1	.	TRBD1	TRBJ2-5	TGCGCCAGCTGCAGGACAGGGCAGGAGACCCAGTACTTC	CASCRTGQETQYF
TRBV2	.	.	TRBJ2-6	TGTGCCAGCAGTCAACAGGGAGCTGGGGCCAACGGCCTGACTTTC	CASSQQGAGANGLTF
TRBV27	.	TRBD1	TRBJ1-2	TGTGCCAGCAGTACAGGGGGTTCGGGCTACACCTTC	CASSTGGSGYTF
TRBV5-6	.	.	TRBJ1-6	TGTGCCAGCAGCTTGGAGGGGGAACCCTATAATTCACCCCTCCACTTT	CASSLEGEPYNSPLHF
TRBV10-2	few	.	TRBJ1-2	TGCGCCAGCAGTGCGGCGCGGGATGGCTACACCTTC	CASSAARDGYTF
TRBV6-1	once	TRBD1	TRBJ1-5	TGTGCCAGCAGTGCCGCGCAGGGGGAGAATAGCAATCAGCCCCAGCATTTT	CASSAAQGENSNQPQHF
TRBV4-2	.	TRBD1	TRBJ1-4	TGTGCCAGCAGCCACGATTCAGCAGGGGGTTCGAATGAAAAACTGTTTTTT	CASSHDSAGGSNEKLFF
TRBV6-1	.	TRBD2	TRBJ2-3	TGTGCCAGCAGATCAGGGAGCGGGGGCACAGATACGCAGTATTTT	CASRSGSGGTDTQYF
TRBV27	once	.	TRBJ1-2	TGTGCCAGCAGTTTAGATCCCCGAGCTAACTATGGCTACACCTTC	CASSLDPRANYGYTF
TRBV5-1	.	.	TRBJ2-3	TGCGCCAGCAGCAAGCCGGGCACAGATACGCAGTATTTT	CASSKPGTDTQYF
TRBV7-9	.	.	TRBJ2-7	TGTTCCAGCAGCTTCGAGTTGTCTGGCGAGCAGTACTTC	CSSSFELSGEQYF
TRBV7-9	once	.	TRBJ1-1	TGTTCCAGCAGCTTAGGGGCGGGTGGGAACACTGAAGCTTTCTTT	CSSSLGAGGNTEAFF
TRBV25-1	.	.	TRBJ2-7	TGTGCCAGCAGTGAAAGTACGCGGGAACTTCGATTC	CASSESTRELRF
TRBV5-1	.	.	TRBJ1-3	TGCGCCAGCAGCCCTGCGATTGGAAACACCATATATTTT	CASSPAIGNTIYF
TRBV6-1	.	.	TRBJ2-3	TGTGCCAGCGAGGCGGGTGCTCACACAGATACGCAGTATTTT	CASEAGAHTDTQYF
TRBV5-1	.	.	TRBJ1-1	TGCGCCAGCAGTTGGCGGGGGGAGGGCACTGAAGCTTTCTTT	CASSWRGEGTEAFF
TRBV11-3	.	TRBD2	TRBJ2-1	TGTGCCAGCAGCCGGCGAGCGGGGCTACTCAATGAGCAGTTCTTC	CASSRRAGLLNEQFF
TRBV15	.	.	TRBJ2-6	TGTGCCACCAAGGAGTCTGGGGCCAACGTCCTGACTTTC	CATKESGANVLTF
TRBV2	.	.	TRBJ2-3	TGTGCCAGCGTCCCCTCTGATACGCAGTATTTT	CASVPSDTQYF
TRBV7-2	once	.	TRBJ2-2	TGTGCCAGCAGCTTAGAGGCGGGTACCGGGGAGCTGTTTTTT	CASSLEAGTGELFF
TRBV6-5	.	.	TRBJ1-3	TGTGCCAGCAGCCCAACCGGGGGAAACACCATATATTTT	CASSPTGGNTIYF
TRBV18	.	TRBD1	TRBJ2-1	TGTGCCAGCTCACCCGGACAGGATACTTACAATGAGCAGTTCTTC	CASSPGQDTYNEQFF
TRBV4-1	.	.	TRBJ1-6	TGCGCCAGTTGCGACGGAGATAATTCACCCCTCCACTTT	CASCDGDNSPLHF
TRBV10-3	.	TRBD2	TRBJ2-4	TGTGCCATCAGTGAGTCGATCTCGAGCGGGGTTGGGAGCGCCAAAAACAGTCAGTACTTC	CAISESISSGVGSAKNSQYF
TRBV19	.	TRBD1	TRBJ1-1	TGTGCCAGTAGTCCAGGGACAGGTCTTGGGAACACTGAAGCTTTCTTT	CASSPGTGLGNTEAFF
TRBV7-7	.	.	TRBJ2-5	TGTGCTAGCAGTTTACTAGGCCAGTACTTC	CASSLLGQYF
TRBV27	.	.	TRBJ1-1	TGTGCCAGCAGCCCGGGGGGGGAAGCTTTCTTT	CASSPGGEAFF
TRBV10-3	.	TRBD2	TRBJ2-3	TGTGCCATCAAACTGGGAGGGATAGATACGCAGTATTTT	CAIKLGGIDTQYF
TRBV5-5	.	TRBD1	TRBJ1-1	TGTGCCAGCAGCGAGGGGACAGGGGTGAACACTGAAGCTTTCTTT	CASSEGTGVNTEAFF
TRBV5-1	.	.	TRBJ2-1	TGCGCCAGCAGCTTGGACGCGGGGAAGTCCTACAATGAGCAGTTCTTC	CASSLDAGKSYNEQFF
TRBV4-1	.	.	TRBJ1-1	TGCGCCAGCAGCCAAGAAATTCAGGGGACTGAAGCTTTCTTT	CASSQEIQGTEAFF
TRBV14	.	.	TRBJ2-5	TGTGCCAGCAGCCGACGTAAGACCCGCACCCAAGACAGCCAAGAGCCCCAGTACTTC	CASSRRKTRTQDSQEPQYF
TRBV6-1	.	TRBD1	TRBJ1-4	TGTGCCAGCAGTGGATGGACAGGGTTAAGTGAAAAACTGTTTTTT	CASSGWTGLSEKLFF
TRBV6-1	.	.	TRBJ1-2	TGTGCCAGCAGTGAAACCGACAGCGCCCACTATATTTCCTATGGCTACACCTTC	CASSETDSAHYISYGYTF
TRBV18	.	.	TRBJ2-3	TGTGCCAGCTCACCGTTAACAGGATACACAGATACGCAGTATTTT	CASSPLTGYTDTQYF
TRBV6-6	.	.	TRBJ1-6	TGTGCCAGCAGTTACTCGGACAGTTTTAATTCACCCCTCCACTTT	CASSYSDSFNSPLHF
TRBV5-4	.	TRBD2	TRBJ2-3	TGTGCCAGCAGCTTGGCTGGGGTTAGCGGGGGGATGACAGATACGCAGTATTTT	CASSLAGVSGGMTDTQYF
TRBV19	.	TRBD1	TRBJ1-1	TGTGCCAGTAGGACAGGGGAATTGCACACTGAAGCTTTCTTT	CASRTGELHTEAFF
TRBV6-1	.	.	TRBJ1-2	TGTGCCAGCAGTGGCCTTGCCCTTCAGGGGCACTATGGCTACACCTTC	CASSGLALQGHYGYTF